A selection of T cell receptor beta chains follows, all from one sample in a study of blood T cell repertoires in COVID-19. The data were produced by immunoSEQ multiplex PCR, yet TCRdb's version contains in-frame clones alone and is incomplete. The table includes approximately 300,000 clones, around 82% detected once. The sequencing sample was made of peripheral blood. The receptor source for this set is a woman in her forties or fifties with acute or convalescent COVID-19. CDR3s include the opening cysteine and the closing phenylalanine or tryptophan. Size values are once, few and many counts, or a class for expanded clones, and some rows have none.

J,size,V,CDR3
TRBJ1-4,.,TRBV6-1,CASSFSGTGTGKLFF
TRBJ2-7,.,TRBV9,CASSARQGITPTYEQYF
TRBJ2-7,.,TRBV6-5,CASSYSQLAGLYEQYF
TRBJ1-2,.,TRBV6-5,CASSYNSYGYTF
TRBJ2-3,.,TRBV7-9,CASSLGLAGVSTDTQYF
TRBJ1-3,.,TRBV14,CASSRGTGGLVSGNTIYF
TRBJ1-4,.,TRBV7-9,CASSLVQGADEKLFF
TRBJ2-2,.,TRBV24-1,CATSDPRGSGELFF
TRBJ1-6,.,TRBV27,CASSLQGPPYNSPLHF
TRBJ2-6,.,TRBV14,CASSWTGVAGANVLTF
TRBJ1-1,.,TRBV19,CASSMDRDTEAFF
TRBJ1-5,.,TRBV19,CASSTQTGQRLNQPQHF
TRBJ2-1,.,TRBV5-1,CASSLRGGSSYNEQFF
TRBJ1-5,.,TRBV27,CASRRLTGFSNQPQHF
TRBJ1-1,.,TRBV12-3/TRBV12-4,CASRGATEAFF
TRBJ2-7,.,TRBV15,CATKSLSSYEQYF
TRBJ1-1,.,TRBV5-4,CASSSKGQPNTEAFF
TRBJ1-1,.,TRBV5-4,CASSPKAGDRVSANTEAFF
TRBJ2-7,.,TRBV30,CAWGPGTSDYLSYEQYF
TRBJ2-1,.,TRBV3-1/TRBV3-2,CASSQGQGLGNEQFF
TRBJ2-1,.,TRBV29-1,CSVDPTSGYNEQFF
TRBJ2-3,.,TRBV3-1/TRBV3-2,CASSSRTSGSSDTQYF
TRBJ1-2,.,TRBV5-1,CASSLADTRIGYTF
TRBJ2-7,.,TRBV6-5,CARRPGVHEQYF
TRBJ1-1,.,TRBV5-1,CASRTGGLLNTEAFF
TRBJ2-5,.,TRBV7-2,CASSLAAGVGQTQYF
TRBJ1-1,few,TRBV4-2,CASSPGQGATTEAFF
TRBJ1-6,.,TRBV7-9,CASSWNGQGINSPLHF
TRBJ1-1,.,TRBV2,CASRGDSVEAFF
TRBJ1-2,.,TRBV6-6,CASSYGGSYGYTF
TRBJ2-1,.,TRBV19,CASNPGTGSPNEQFF
TRBJ1-2,.,TRBV7-2,CASSQTGSGYTF
TRBJ1-5,few,TRBV4-2,CASSQGQELGQPQHF
TRBJ2-5,.,TRBV6-2/TRBV6-3,CASSYGLGPQETQYF
TRBJ1-6,.,TRBV18,CASSPGQGHNSPLHF
TRBJ1-1,.,TRBV28,CASSPRLLGSRQRLNTEAFF
TRBJ2-2,many,TRBV12-3/TRBV12-4,CASSLWGAGELFF
TRBJ2-3,.,TRBV21-1,CASSKVNRDIPDTQYF
TRBJ1-3,.,TRBV6-1,CASSEMRAHTIYF
TRBJ1-4,.,TRBV6-1,CASSEAPPGAGMKLFF
TRBJ1-1,.,TRBV18,CASSPPAGQARRAFF
TRBJ2-2,.,TRBV30,CAWRPELAGDRTGELFF
TRBJ1-4,.,TRBV6-5,CASTRTGEGEKLFF
TRBJ2-5,.,TRBV5-1,CASSLETGKETQYF
TRBJ1-1,few,TRBV12-3/TRBV12-4,CASSLHLNTEAFF
TRBJ2-4,.,TRBV27,CASSPGPSAAKNIQYF
TRBJ2-6,.,TRBV7-2,CASSLGATGDGANVLTF
TRBJ2-1,.,TRBV24-1,CATTTGTSGGDEQFF
TRBJ1-3,.,TRBV5-6,CASSLSQGVPSSGNTIYF
TRBJ2-7,few,TRBV19,CASSPGQPTYEQYF
TRBJ2-2,few,TRBV10-3,CAISESLPRTGELFF
TRBJ2-1,.,TRBV2,CASTGLAGGQNYNEQFF
TRBJ1-1,.,TRBV9,CASSPPTGWNTEAFF
TRBJ2-5,.,TRBV18,CASSLGQGGETQYF
TRBJ1-1,.,TRBV29-1,CSVGWGRGTEAFF
TRBJ2-3,few,TRBV4-3,CASSQSGPGVDTQYF
TRBJ1-2,.,TRBV6-5,CASRNGQGEVYGYTF
TRBJ1-1,.,TRBV7-3,CASSTSGARAEAFF
TRBJ1-4,.,TRBV12-3/TRBV12-4,CASSLDSDEKLFF